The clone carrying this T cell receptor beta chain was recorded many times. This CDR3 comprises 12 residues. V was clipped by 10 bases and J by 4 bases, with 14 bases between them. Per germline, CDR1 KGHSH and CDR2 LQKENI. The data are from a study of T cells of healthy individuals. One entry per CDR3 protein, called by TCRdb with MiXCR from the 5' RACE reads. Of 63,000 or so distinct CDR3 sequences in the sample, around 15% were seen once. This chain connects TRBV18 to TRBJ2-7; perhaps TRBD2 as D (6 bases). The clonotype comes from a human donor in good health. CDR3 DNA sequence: TGTGCCACCCGGGACTCCCCGTACGAGCAGTACTTC. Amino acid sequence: CATRDSPYEQYF.